This T cell receptor (beta chain) comes out of a study of blood T cell repertoires in COVID-19. TCRdb's table, derived via immunoSEQ multiplex PCR, lists solely in-frame clones and lacks some. The sample has under 200,000 clones, around 83% seen once; the top ten hold about 4.9%. This clone was detected once. Trimming stripped 5 bases from V and 8 bases from J, with 18 bases between. The germline V gene encodes CDR1 MNHEY and CDR2 SMNVEV (reference sequence). The CDR3 runs 14 residues. Sequenced input: peripheral blood. This receptor was obtained from a woman of 80 years or more with acute or convalescent COVID-19. V usage is TRBV27 and J usage is TRBJ1-2; D unresolved. As DNA, the CDR3 is TGTGCCAGCAGTCCCATTTTGGAGGGAGGCGGCTACACCTTC. It yields the protein CASSPILEGGGYTF.